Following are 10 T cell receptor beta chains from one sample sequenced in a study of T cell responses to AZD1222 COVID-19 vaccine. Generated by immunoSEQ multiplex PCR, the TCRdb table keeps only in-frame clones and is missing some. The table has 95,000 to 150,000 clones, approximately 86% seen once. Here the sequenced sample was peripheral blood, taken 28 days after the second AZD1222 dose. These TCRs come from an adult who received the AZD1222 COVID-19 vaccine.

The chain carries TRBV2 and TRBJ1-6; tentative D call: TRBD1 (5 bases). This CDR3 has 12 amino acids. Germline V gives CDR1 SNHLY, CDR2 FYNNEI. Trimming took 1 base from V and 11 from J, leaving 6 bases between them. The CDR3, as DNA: TGTGCCAGCAGTGAAGAAGGGGCACCCCTCCACTTT. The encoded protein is CASSEEGAPLHF.

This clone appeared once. The CDR3 DNA reads TGTGCCAGCAAACCGACAGGGCCTAACTATGGCTACACCTTC. This sequence encodes CASKPTGPNYGYTF. The genes are TRBV21-1 and TRBJ1-2; the table's TRBD1 call for D was not verified on the DNA. TRBV21-1 is a known pseudogene. CDR3 length: 14 residues.

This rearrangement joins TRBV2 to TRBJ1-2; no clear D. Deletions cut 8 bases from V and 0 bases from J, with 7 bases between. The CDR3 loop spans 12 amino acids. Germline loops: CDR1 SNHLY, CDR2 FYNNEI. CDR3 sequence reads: CASQGPNYGYTF. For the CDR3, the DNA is TGTGCCAGCCAAGGCCCTAACTATGGCTACACCTTC.

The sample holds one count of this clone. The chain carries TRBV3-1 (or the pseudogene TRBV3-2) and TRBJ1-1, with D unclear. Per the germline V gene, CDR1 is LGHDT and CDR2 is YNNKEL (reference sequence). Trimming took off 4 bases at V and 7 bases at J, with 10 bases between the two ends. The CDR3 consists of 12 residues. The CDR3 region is CASSPMIGEAFF. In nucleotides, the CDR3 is TGTGCCAGCAGCCCGATGATTGGTGAAGCTTTCTTT.

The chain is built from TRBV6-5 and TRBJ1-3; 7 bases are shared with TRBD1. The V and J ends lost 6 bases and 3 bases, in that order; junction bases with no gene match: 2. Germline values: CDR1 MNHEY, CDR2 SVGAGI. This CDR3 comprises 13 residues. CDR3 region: CASSDRVGNTIYF. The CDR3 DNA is TGTGCCAGCAGCGACAGGGTTGGAAACACCATATATTTT.

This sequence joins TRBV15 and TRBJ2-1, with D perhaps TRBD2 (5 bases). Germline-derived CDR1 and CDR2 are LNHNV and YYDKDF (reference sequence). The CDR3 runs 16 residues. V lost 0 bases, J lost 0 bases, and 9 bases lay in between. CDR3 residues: CATSRDGGGSYNEQFF. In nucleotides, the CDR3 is TGTGCCACCAGCAGAGATGGAGGCGGCTCCTACAATGAGCAGTTCTTC.

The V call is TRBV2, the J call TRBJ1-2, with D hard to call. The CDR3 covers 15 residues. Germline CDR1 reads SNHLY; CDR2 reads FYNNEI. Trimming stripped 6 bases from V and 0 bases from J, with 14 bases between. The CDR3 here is CASRSLERANYGYTF. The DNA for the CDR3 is TGTGCCAGCAGATCACTGGAACGGGCTAACTATGGCTACACCTTC.

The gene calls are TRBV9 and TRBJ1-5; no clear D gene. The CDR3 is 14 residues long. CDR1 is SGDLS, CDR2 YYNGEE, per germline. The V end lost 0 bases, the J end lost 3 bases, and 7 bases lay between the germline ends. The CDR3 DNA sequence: TGTGCCAGCAGCGTAGGGGCCGACAATCAGCCCCAGCATTTT. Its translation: CASSVGADNQPQHF.

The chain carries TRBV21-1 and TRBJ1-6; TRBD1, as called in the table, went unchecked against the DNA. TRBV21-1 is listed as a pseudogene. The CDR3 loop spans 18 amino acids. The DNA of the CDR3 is TGTGCCAGCAGCTCTGAGAAGGGCTGGGGCAGAGATAATTCACCCCTCCACTTT. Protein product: CASSSEKGWGRDNSPLHF.

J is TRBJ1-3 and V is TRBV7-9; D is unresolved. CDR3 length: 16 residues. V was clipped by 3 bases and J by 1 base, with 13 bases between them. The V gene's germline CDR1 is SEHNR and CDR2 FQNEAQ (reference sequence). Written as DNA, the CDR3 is TGTGCCAGCAGCTTCCTTGGTCAGGTTTCTGGAAACACCATATATTTT. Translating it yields CASSFLGQVSGNTIYF.